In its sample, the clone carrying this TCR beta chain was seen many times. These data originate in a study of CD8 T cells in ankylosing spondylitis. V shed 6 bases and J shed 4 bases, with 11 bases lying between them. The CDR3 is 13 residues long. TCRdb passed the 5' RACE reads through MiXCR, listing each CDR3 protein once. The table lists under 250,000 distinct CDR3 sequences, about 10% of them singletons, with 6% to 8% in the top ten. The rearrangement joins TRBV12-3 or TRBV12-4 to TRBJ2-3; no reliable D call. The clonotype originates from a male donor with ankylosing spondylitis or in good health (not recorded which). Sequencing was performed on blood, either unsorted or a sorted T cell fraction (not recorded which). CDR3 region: CASRTWFPDTQYF. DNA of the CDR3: TGTGCCAGCAGAACTTGGTTCCCAGATACGCAGTATTTT.